This T cell receptor (beta chain) was captured by sequencing in a study of beta chain features in type 1 diabetes. Overall study results and limits: Healthy donors had naive, central memory and Treg TCRB repertoires that appeared less similar than those seen among patients. More deletions and fewer insertions at VDJ junctions were seen in type 1 diabetes patients. Among patients with Type 1 diabetes, TCRB CDR3s were moderately but significantly shorter in every one of the four CD4+ subsets.

With respect to this clone: Its matching antigen is unknown.

V trimming: 8 bases; J trimming: 7 bases; junction bases outside the gene matches: 4. The CDR3 contains 12 residues. The germline V gene has CDR1 SNHLY and CDR2 FYNNEI. Since all of the isolated RNA was reverse transcribed, expressed TCRB transcripts were what got sequenced. The assay was immunoSEQ multiplex PCR, and TCRdb's table has in-frame clones only and misses some. The data hold about 660,000 clones, with 11% to 15% observed a single time. The chain recombines TRBV2 with TRBJ2-1, with 8 bases lining up with TRBD1. The source is a man aged 18 to 30 with type 1 diabetes. The sequenced sample was naive CD4+ T cells from blood. CDR3 loop: CASAQGANEQFF. CDR3 nucleotides: TGTGCCAGCGCCCAGGGGGCGAATGAGCAGTTCTTC. Full variable domain (missing parts from reference TRBV2 and TRBJ2-1): EPEVTQTPSHQVTQMGQEVILRCVPISNHLYFYWYRQILGQKVEFLVSFYNNEISEKSEIFDDQFSVERPDGSNFTLKIRSTKLEDSAMYFCASAQGANEQFFGPGTRLTVL.